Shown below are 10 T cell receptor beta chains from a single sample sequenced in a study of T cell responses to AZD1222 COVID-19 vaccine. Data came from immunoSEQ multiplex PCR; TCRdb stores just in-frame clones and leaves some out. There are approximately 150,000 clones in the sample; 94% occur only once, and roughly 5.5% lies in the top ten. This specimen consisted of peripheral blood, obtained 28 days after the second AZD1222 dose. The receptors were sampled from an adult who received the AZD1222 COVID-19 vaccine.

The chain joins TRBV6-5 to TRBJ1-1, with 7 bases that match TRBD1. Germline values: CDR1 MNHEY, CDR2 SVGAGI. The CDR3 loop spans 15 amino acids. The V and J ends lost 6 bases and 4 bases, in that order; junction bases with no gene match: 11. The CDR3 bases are TGTGCCAGCAGCCCCCAGGGGGGCGCGCGCACTGAAGCTTTCTTT. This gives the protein CASSPQGGARTEAFF.

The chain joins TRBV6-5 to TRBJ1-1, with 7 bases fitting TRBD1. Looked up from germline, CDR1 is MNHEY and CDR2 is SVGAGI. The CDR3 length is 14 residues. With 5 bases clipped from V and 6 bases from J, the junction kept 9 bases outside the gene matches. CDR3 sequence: CASSRETGFAEAFF. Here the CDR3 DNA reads TGTGCCAGCAGTAGAGAGACAGGGTTCGCTGAAGCTTTCTTT.

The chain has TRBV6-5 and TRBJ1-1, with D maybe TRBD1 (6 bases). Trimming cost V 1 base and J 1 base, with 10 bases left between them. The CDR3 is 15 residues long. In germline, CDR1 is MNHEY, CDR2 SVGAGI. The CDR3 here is CASSYYKTGNTEAFF. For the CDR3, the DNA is TGTGCCAGCAGTTACTACAAGACAGGGAACACTGAAGCTTTCTTT.

Here the CDR3 DNA reads TGTGCCAGCAGTTCAACAGGTCTGAACACTGAAGCTTTCTTT. Its translation: CASSSTGLNTEAFF. This chain joins TRBV28 and TRBJ1-1, with TRBD1 as a possible D gene (5 bases). Germline lookup yields CDR1 MDHEN and CDR2 SYDVKM. The CDR3 loop spans 14 amino acids. The ends were cut back, 4 bases at V and 0 bases at J, with 9 bases in the middle.

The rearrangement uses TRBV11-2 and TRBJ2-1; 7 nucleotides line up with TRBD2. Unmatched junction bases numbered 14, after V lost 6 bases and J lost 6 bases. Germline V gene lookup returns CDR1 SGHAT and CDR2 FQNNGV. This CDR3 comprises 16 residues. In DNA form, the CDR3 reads TGTGCCAGCAGGCTTTTGACGGGAGGAGTTCCCAATGAGCAGTTCTTC. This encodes CASRLLTGGVPNEQFF.

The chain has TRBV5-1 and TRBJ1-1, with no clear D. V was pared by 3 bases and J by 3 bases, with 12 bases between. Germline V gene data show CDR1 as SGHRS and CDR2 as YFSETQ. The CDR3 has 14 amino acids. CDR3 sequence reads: CASSYAGRDTEAFF. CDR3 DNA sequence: TGCGCCAGCAGCTACGCCGGGAGGGACACTGAAGCTTTCTTT.

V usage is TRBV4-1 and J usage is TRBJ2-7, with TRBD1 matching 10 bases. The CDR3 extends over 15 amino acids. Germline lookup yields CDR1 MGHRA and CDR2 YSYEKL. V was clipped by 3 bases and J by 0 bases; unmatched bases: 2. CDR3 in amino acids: CASSQRTGGSYEQYF. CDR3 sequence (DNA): TGCGCCAGCAGCCAGAGGACAGGGGGCTCCTACGAGCAGTACTTC.

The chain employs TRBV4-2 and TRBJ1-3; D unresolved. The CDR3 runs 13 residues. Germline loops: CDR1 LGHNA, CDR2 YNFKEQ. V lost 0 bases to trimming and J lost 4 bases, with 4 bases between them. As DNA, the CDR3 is TGTGCCAGCAGCCAAGATTCCGGAAACACCATATATTTT. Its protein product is CASSQDSGNTIYF.

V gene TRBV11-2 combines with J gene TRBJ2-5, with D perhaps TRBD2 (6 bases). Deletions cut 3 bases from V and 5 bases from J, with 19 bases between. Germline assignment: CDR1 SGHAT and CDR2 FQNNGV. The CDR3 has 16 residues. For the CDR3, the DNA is TGTGCCAGCAGCTTCATCCCTTGGGGGGTCGGGGAGACCCAGTACTTC. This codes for CASSFIPWGVGETQYF.

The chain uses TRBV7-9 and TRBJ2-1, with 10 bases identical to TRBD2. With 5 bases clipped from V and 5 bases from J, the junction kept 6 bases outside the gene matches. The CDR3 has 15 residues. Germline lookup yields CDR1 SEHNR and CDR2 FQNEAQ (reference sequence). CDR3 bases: TGTGCCAGCAGCCCGACTAGCGGGCCGAACAATGAGCAGTTCTTC. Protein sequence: CASSPTSGPNNEQFF.